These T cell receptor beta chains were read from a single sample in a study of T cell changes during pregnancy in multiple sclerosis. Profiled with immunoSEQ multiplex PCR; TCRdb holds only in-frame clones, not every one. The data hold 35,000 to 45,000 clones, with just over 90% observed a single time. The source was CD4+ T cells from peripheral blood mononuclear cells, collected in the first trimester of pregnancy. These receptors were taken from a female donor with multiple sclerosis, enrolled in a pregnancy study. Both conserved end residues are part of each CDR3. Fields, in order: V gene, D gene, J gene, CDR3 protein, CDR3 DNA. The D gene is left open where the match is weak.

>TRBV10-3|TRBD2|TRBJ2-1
CAISDGGGKGSYNEQFF
TGTGCCATCAGTGATGGGGGGGGGAAGGGTTCCTACAATGAGCAGTTCTTC
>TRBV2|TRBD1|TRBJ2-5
CASSPRTGEGKTQYF
TGTGCCAGCAGTCCCCGGACAGGGGAAGGGAAGACCCAGTACTTC
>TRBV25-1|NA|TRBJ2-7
CASSDLGPTGEQYF
TGTGCCAGCAGTGATTTAGGACCGACGGGGGAGCAGTACTTC
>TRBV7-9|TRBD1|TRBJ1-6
CASSLGQGFNSPLHF
TGTGCCAGCAGCTTAGGACAGGGTTTTAATTCACCCCTCCACTTT
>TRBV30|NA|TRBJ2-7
CAWSLGETYEQYF
TGTGCCTGGAGTCTCGGGGAGACCTACGAGCAGTACTTC
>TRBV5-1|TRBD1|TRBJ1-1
CASSLGWTGMNTEAFF
TGCGCCAGCAGCTTGGGATGGACAGGAATGAACACTGAAGCTTTCTTT
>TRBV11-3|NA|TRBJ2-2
CASSFAGPGRELFF
TGTGCCAGCAGCTTTGCAGGCCCTGGAAGGGAGCTGTTTTTT
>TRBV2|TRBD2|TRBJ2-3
CASFALRGGLTDTQYF
TGTGCCAGCTTCGCCTTGCGGGGGGGCCTCACAGATACGCAGTATTTT
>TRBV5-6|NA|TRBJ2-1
CASSLAARGNEQFF
TGTGCCAGCAGCTTGGCGGCCAGGGGCAATGAGCAGTTCTTC
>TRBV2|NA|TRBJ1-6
CASSEDRGRSSPLHF
TGTGCCAGCAGTGAAGATAGGGGCAGGAGTTCACCCCTCCACTTT
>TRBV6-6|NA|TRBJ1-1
CASSQYPNTEAFF
TGTGCCAGCAGCCAGTATCCGAACACTGAAGCTTTCTTT
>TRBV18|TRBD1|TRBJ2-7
CASSPGQGGREQYF
TGTGCCAGCTCACCGGGACAGGGGGGAAGGGAGCAGTACTTC